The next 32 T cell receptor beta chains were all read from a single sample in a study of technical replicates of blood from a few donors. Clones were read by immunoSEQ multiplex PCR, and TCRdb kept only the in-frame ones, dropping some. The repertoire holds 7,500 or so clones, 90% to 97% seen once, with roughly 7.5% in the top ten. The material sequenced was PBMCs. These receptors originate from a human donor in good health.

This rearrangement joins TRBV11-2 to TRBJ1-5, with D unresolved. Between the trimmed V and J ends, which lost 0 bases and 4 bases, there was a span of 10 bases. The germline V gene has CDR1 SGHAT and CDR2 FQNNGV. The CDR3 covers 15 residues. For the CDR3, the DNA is TGTGCCAGCAGCTTAGATGTTTCCCTTAATCAGCCCCAGCATTTT. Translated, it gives CASSLDVSLNQPQHF.

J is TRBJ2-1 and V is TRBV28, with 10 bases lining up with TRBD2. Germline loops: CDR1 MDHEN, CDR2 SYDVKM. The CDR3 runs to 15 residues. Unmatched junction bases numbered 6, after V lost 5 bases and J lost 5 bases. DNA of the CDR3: TGTGCCAGCAGTCCCTGGACTAGCGGTGACAATGAGCAGTTCTTC. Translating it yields CASSPWTSGDNEQFF.

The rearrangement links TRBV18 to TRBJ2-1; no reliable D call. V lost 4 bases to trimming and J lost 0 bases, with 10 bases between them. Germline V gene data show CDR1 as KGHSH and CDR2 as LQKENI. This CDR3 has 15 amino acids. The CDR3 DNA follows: TGTGCCAGCTCACTACAGCCGAGCTCCTACAATGAGCAGTTCTTC. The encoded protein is CASSLQPSSYNEQFF. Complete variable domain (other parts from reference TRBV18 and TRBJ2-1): NAGVMQNPRHLVRRRGQEARLRCSPMKGHSHVYWYRQLPEEGLKFMVYLQKENIIDESGMPKERFSAEFPKEGPSILRIQQVVRGDSAAYFCASSLQPSSYNEQFFGPGTRLTVL.

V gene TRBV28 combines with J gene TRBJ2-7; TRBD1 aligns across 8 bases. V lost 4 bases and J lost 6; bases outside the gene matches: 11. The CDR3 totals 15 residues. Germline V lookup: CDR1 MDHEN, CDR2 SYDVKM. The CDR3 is CASSSSGTGYVEQYF. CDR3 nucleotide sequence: TGTGCCAGCAGTTCCTCCGGGACAGGCTACGTCGAGCAGTACTTC.

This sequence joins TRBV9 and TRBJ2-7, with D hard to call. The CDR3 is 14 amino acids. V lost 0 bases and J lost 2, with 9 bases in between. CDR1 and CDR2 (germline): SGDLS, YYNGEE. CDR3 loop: CASSVAHSPYEQYF. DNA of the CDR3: TGTGCCAGCAGCGTAGCTCACAGTCCCTACGAGCAGTACTTC.

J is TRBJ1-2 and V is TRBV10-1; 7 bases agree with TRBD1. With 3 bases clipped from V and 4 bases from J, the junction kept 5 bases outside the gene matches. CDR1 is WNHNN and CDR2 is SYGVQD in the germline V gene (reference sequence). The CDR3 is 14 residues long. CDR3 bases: TGCGCCAGCAGTGATGGATCAGGGGGCTATGGCTACACCTTC. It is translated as CASSDGSGGYGYTF.

In DNA form, the CDR3 reads TGTGCCAGTAGTTTCGGCACTGAAGCTTTCTTT. This codes for CASSFGTEAFF. V and J are TRBV19 and TRBJ1-1; D uncertain. The CDR3 has 11 amino acids. CDR1 is LNHDA and CDR2 is SQIVND in the germline V gene (reference sequence). V lost 5 bases and J lost 4, with 5 bases in between.

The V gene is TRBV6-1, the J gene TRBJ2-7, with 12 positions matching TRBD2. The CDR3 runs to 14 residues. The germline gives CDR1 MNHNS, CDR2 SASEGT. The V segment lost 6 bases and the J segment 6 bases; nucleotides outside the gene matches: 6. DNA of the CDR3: TGTGCCAGCAGCGTACTAGCGGGAGGATCCGAGCAGTACTTC. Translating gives CASSVLAGGSEQYF.

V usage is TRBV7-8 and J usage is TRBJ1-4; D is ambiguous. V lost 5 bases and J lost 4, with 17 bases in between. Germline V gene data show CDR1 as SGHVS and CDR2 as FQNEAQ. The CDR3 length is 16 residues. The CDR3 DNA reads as TGTGCCAGCAGCCCGGTCCTCGTAGCCAATAATGAAAAACTGTTTTTT. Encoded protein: CASSPVLVANNEKLFF. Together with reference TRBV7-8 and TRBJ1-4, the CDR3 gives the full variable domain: GAGVSQSPRYKVAKRGQDVALRCDPISGHVSLFWYQQALGQGPEFLTYFQNEAQLDKSGLPSDRFFAERPEGSVSTLKIQRTQQEDSAVYLCASSPVLVANNEKLFFGSGTQLSVL.

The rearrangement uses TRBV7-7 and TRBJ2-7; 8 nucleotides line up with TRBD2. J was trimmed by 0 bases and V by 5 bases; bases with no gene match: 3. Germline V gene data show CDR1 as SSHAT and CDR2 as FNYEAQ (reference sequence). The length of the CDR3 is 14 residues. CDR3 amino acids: CASSTGTSSYEQYF. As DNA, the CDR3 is TGTGCCAGCAGCACTGGGACTAGCTCCTACGAGCAGTACTTC.

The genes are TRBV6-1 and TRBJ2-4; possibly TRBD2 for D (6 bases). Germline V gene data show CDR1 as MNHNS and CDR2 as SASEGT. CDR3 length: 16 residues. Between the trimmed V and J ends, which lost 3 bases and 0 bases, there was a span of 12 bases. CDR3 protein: CASSETGLLAKNIQYF. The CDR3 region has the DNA TGTGCCAGCAGTGAGACGGGACTCTTAGCCAAAAACATTCAGTACTTC.

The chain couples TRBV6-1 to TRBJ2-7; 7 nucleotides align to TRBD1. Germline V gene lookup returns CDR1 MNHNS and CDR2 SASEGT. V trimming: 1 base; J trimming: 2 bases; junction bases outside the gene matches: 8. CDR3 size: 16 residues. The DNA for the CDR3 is TGTGCCAGCAGTGAAGGGGACAGACGTACAGCCTACGAGCAGTACTTC. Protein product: CASSEGDRRTAYEQYF.

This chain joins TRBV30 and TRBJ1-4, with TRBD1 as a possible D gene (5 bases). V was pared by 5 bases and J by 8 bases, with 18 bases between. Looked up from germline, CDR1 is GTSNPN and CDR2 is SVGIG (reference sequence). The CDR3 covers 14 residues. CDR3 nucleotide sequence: TGTGCCTGGGGGGTGGGGCCCGGTTCGGAAAAACTGTTTTTT. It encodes CAWGVGPGSEKLFF.

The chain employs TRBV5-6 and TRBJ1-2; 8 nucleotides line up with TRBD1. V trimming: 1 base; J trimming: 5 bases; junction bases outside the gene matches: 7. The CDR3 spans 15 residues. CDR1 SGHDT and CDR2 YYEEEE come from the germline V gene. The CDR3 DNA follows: TGTGCCAGCAGCTTGTTTGCAGGGGGCGTGTATGGCTACACCTTC. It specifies CASSLFAGGVYGYTF.

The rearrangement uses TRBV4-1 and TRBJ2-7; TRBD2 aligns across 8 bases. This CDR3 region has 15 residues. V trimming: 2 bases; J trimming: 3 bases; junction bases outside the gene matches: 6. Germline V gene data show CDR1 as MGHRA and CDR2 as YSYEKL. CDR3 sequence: CASSQQLADDYEQYF. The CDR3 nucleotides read TGCGCCAGCAGCCAACAACTAGCGGATGACTACGAGCAGTACTTC.

The CDR3 reads CASSSGLAGVEEQYF. CDR3 sequence (DNA): TGTGCCAGCAGTTCAGGACTAGCGGGAGTTGAAGAGCAGTACTTC. The J gene is TRBJ2-7, the V gene TRBV7-9, with 13 nucleotides matching TRBD2. The length of the CDR3 is 15 residues. The V segment lost 6 bases and the J segment 7 bases; nucleotides outside the gene matches: 9. Germline CDR1 and CDR2: SEHNR and FQNEAQ (reference sequence).

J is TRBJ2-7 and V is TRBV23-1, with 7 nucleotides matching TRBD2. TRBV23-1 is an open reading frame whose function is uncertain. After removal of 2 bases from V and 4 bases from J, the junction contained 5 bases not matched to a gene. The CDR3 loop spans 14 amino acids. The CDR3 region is CASSQIGGSYEQYF. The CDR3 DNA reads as TGCGCCAGCAGTCAAATTGGCGGGAGTTACGAGCAGTACTTC.

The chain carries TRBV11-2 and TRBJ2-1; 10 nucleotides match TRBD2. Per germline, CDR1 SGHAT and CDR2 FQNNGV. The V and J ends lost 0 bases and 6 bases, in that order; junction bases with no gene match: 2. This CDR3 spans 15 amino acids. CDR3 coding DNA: TGTGCCAGCAGCTTAGAGCTAGCGGGAGCCAATGAGCAGTTCTTC. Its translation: CASSLELAGANEQFF.

The CDR3 region is CASSVLSRATNEKLFF. CDR3 coding DNA: TGTGCCAGCAGTGTCTTAAGCCGAGCAACTAATGAAAAACTGTTTTTT. The gene calls are TRBV6-1 and TRBJ1-4; D uncertain. Germline V gene data show CDR1 as MNHNS and CDR2 as SASEGT. Trimming left V 4 bases short and J 0 bases short, with 12 bases between. There are 16 residues in the CDR3.

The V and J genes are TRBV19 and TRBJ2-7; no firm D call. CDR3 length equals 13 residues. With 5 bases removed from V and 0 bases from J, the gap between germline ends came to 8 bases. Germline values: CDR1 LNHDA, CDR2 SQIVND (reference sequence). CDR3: CASSVVSSYEQYF. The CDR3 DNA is TGTGCCAGTAGTGTGGTGAGCTCCTACGAGCAGTACTTC.

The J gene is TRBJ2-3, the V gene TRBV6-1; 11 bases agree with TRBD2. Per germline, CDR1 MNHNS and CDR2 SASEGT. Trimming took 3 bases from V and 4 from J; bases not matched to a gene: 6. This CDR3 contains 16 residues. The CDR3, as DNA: TGTGCCAGCAGTGAGTCGATAGCGGGAGGGCCAGATACGCAGTATTTT. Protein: CASSESIAGGPDTQYF.

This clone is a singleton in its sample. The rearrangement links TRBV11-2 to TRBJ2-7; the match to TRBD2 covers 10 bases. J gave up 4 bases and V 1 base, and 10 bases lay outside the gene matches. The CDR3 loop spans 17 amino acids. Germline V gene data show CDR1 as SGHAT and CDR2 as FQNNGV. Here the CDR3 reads CASSLVGSGRAWYEQYF. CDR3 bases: TGTGCCAGCAGCTTAGTGGGAAGCGGGAGGGCCTGGTACGAGCAGTACTTC.

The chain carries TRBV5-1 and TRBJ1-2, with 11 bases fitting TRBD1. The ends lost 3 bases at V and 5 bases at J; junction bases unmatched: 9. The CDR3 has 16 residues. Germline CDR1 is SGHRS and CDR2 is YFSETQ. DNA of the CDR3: TGCGCCAGCAGCTCCACTGGACAGGGGGCGCAGTATGGCTACACCTTC. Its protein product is CASSSTGQGAQYGYTF.

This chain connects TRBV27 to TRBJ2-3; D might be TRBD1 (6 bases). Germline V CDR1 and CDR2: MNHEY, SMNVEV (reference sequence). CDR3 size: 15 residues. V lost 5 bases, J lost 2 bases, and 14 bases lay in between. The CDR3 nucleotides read TGTGCCAGCAGTCCCTGGACAGCAGTCACAGATACGCAGTATTTT. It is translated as CASSPWTAVTDTQYF.

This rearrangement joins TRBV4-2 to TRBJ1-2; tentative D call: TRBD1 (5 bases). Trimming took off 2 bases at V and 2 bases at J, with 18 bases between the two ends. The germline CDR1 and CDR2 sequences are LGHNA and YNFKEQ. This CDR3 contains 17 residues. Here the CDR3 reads CASSQPGGFDGNYGYTF. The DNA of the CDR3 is TGTGCCAGCAGCCAACCCGGGGGGTTCGATGGGAACTATGGCTACACCTTC.

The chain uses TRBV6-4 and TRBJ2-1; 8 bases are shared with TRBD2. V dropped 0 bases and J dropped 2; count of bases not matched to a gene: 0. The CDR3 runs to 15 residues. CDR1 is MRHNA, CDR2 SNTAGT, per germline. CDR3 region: CASSDSSGTYNEQFF. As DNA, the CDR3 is TGTGCCAGCAGTGACTCTAGCGGGACCTACAATGAGCAGTTCTTC.

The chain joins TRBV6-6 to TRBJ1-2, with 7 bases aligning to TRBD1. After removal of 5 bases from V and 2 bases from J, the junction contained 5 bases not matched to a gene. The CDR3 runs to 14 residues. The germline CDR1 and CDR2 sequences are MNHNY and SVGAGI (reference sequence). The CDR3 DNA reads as TGTGCCAGCAGTCCACCGGGACAGAACTATGGCTACACCTTC. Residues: CASSPPGQNYGYTF.

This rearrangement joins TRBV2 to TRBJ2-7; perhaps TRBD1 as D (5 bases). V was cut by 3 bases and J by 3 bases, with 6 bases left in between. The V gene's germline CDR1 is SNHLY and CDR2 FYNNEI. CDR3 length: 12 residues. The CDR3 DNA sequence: TGTGCCAGCAGTGATCAGGGCTACGAGCAGTACTTC. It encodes CASSDQGYEQYF. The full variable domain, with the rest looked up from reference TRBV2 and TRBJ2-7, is EPEVTQTPSHQVTQMGQEVILRCVPISNHLYFYWYRQILGQKVEFLVSFYNNEISEKSEIFDDQFSVERPDGSNFTLKIRSTKLEDSAMYFCASSDQGYEQYFGPGTRLTVT.

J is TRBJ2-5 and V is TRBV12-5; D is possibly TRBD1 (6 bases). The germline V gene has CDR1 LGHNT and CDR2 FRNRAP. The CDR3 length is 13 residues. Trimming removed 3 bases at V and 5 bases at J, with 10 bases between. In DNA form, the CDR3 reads TGTGCTAGTGGTTTAGGGGGTGGCGAGACCCAGTACTTC. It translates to CASGLGGGETQYF.

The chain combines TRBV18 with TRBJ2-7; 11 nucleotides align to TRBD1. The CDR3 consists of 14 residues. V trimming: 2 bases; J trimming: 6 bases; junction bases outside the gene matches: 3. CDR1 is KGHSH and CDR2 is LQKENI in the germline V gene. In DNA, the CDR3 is TGTGCCAGCTCACCAGGACAGGGGGCGTTCGAGCAGTACTTC. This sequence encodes CASSPGQGAFEQYF.

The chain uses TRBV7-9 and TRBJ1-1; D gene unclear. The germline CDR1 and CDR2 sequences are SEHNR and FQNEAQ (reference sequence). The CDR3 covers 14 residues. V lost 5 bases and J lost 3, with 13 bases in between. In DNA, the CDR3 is TGTGCCAGCAGCCCGGGGTCCAAGGACACTGAAGCTTTCTTT. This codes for CASSPGSKDTEAFF.

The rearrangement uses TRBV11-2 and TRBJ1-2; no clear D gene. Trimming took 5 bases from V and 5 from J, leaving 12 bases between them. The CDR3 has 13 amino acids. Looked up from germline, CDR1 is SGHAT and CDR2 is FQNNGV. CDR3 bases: TGTGCCAGCAGCCCGGGAGGTTCATATGGCTACACCTTC. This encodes CASSPGGSYGYTF. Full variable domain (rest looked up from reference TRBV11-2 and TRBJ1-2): EAGVAQSPRYKIIEKRQSVAFWCNPISGHATLYWYQQILGQGPKLLIQFQNNGVVDDSQLPKDRFSAERLKGVDSTLKIQPAKLEDSAVYLCASSPGGSYGYTFGSGTRLTVV.